The 12 T cell receptor beta chains below come from one sample, sequenced in a study of cytomegalovirus exposure and HLA in healthy donors. PCR used 60 Vbeta primers and 13 Jbeta primers. The data were produced by immunoSEQ multiplex PCR, yet TCRdb's version contains in-frame clones alone and is incomplete. The table has over 150,000 clones, roughly 79% seen once. The sequencing input was PBMCs. All receptors come from a woman in her fifties or sixties in good health and CMV-seronegative.

The rearrangement uses TRBV6-5 and TRBJ1-5; tentatively, D is TRBD1 (5 bases). The germline gives CDR1 MNHEY, CDR2 SVGAGI. The CDR3 runs to 15 residues. V lost 2 bases and J lost 4, with 12 bases in between. CDR3 region: CASSYGGGANQPQHF. CDR3 DNA sequence: TGTGCCAGCAGTTACGGAGGCGGGGCAAATCAGCCCCAGCATTTT.

V usage is TRBV9 and J usage is TRBJ1-1; tentatively, D is TRBD1 (5 bases). Germline assignment: CDR1 SGDLS and CDR2 YYNGEE. With 3 bases removed from V and 3 bases from J, the gap between germline ends came to 15 bases. The CDR3 length is 15 residues. CDR3 nucleotide sequence: TGTGCCAGCAGCGGACCCGACTCGGGGGACACTGAAGCTTTCTTT. The encoded protein is CASSGPDSGDTEAFF.

V and J are TRBV7-2 and TRBJ1-2; 7 bases are shared with TRBD1. Germline V gene sequence: CDR1 SGHTA, CDR2 FQGNSA. This CDR3 spans 15 amino acids. V was clipped by 5 bases and J by 8 bases; unmatched bases: 14. In nucleotides, the CDR3 is TGTGCCAGCAGCGCCCGGACAGGAGAGGTTGGGGGCTACACCTTC. This encodes CASSARTGEVGGYTF.

The chain combines TRBV14 with TRBJ1-3; D gene unclear. Germline loops: CDR1 SGHDN, CDR2 FVKESK. V lost 7 bases, J lost 0 bases, and 13 bases lay in between. This CDR3 has 15 amino acids. CDR3 loop: CASTADSSSGNTIYF. The DNA of the CDR3 is TGTGCCAGCACCGCCGACTCTAGCTCTGGAAACACCATATATTTT.

V and J are TRBV30 and TRBJ1-1; D is unclear. CDR1 is GTSNPN, CDR2 SVGIG, per germline (reference sequence). V was clipped by 0 bases and J by 7 bases, with 12 bases between them. The CDR3 consists of 13 residues. The CDR3 here is CAWSVSGFGEAFF. The CDR3 DNA sequence: TGTGCCTGGAGTGTATCGGGATTCGGTGAAGCTTTCTTT.

V usage is TRBV13 and J usage is TRBJ2-7; 8 bases fit TRBD2. V lost 4 bases, J lost 3 bases, and 11 bases stayed unmatched. Germline loops: CDR1 PRHDT, CDR2 FYEKMQ (reference sequence). The CDR3 length is 16 residues. This chain's CDR3 is CASSSNIAGPNYEQYF. CDR3 DNA: TGTGCCAGCAGCTCCAATATAGCGGGGCCAAACTACGAGCAGTACTTC.

The chain has TRBV7-2 and TRBJ2-5; the D gene is possibly TRBD2 (5 bases). V shed 3 bases and J shed 3 bases, with 8 bases lying between them. The CDR3 totals 13 residues. Looked up from germline, CDR1 is SGHTA and CDR2 is FQGNSA. CDR3 nucleotides: TGTGCCAGCAGCTTTGAGCGGAAAGAGACCCAGTACTTC. This codes for CASSFERKETQYF.

The chain carries TRBV11-2 and TRBJ1-3; D uncertain. V lost 5 bases and J lost 0, with 20 bases in between. Germline V gene lookup returns CDR1 SGHAT and CDR2 FQNNGV. The length of the CDR3 is 18 residues. The CDR3 sequence: CASSHYPLRTSSGNTIYF. The CDR3, as DNA: TGTGCCAGCAGCCACTACCCTCTCCGAACGAGCTCTGGAAACACCATATATTTT. The entire variable domain, with the rest obtained from reference TRBV11-2 and TRBJ1-3, is as follows: EAGVAQSPRYKIIEKRQSVAFWCNPISGHATLYWYQQILGQGPKLLIQFQNNGVVDDSQLPKDRFSAERLKGVDSTLKIQPAKLEDSAVYLCASSHYPLRTSSGNTIYFGEGSWLTVV.

The chain combines TRBV29-1 with TRBJ1-1; the match to TRBD1 covers 7 bases. The CDR3 length is 12 residues. Germline assignment: CDR1 SQVTM and CDR2 ANQGSEA. The V and J ends lost 6 bases and 5 bases, in that order; junction bases with no gene match: 6. CDR3 DNA: TGCAGCGTCGGGACAGCCGGTACTGAAGCTTTCTTT. This translates into CSVGTAGTEAFF.

The gene calls are TRBV13 and TRBJ2-7, with 8 bases that match TRBD2. V dropped 0 bases and J dropped 3; count of bases not matched to a gene: 7. Germline V lookup: CDR1 PRHDT, CDR2 FYEKMQ (reference sequence). This CDR3 spans 16 amino acids. The CDR3 nucleotides are TGTGCCAGCAGCTTAGGCGGGGGGGGAATCAGCTACGAGCAGTACTTC. Its protein product is CASSLGGGGISYEQYF. The full variable domain, its missing parts supplied by reference TRBV13 and TRBJ2-7, is AAGVIQSPRHLIKEKRETATLKCYPIPRHDTVYWYQQGPGQDPQFLISFYEKMQSDKGSIPDRFSAQQFSDYHSELNMSSLELGDSALYFCASSLGGGGISYEQYFGPGTRLTVT.

The count of this clone is one. The genes are TRBV4-3 and TRBJ2-1; the match to TRBD2 covers 14 bases. With 4 bases clipped from V and 9 bases from J, the junction kept 5 bases outside the gene matches. The CDR3 is 15 amino acids. CDR1 and CDR2 (germline): LGHNA, YSLEER. In DNA, the CDR3 is TGCGCCAGCAGCCCCCGGACTAGCGGGAGGAGTGAGCAGTTCTTC. It specifies CASSPRTSGRSEQFF.

The genes are TRBV27 and TRBJ2-5; 7 positions agree with TRBD2. After removal of 1 base from V and 7 bases from J, the junction contained 15 bases not matched to a gene. The germline gives CDR1 MNHEY, CDR2 SMNVEV (reference sequence). CDR3 length: 17 residues. CDR3 in amino acids: CASSLLVGGSVGVTQYF. The DNA for the CDR3 is TGTGCCAGCAGTTTATTAGTGGGAGGGAGCGTCGGAGTGACCCAGTACTTC.